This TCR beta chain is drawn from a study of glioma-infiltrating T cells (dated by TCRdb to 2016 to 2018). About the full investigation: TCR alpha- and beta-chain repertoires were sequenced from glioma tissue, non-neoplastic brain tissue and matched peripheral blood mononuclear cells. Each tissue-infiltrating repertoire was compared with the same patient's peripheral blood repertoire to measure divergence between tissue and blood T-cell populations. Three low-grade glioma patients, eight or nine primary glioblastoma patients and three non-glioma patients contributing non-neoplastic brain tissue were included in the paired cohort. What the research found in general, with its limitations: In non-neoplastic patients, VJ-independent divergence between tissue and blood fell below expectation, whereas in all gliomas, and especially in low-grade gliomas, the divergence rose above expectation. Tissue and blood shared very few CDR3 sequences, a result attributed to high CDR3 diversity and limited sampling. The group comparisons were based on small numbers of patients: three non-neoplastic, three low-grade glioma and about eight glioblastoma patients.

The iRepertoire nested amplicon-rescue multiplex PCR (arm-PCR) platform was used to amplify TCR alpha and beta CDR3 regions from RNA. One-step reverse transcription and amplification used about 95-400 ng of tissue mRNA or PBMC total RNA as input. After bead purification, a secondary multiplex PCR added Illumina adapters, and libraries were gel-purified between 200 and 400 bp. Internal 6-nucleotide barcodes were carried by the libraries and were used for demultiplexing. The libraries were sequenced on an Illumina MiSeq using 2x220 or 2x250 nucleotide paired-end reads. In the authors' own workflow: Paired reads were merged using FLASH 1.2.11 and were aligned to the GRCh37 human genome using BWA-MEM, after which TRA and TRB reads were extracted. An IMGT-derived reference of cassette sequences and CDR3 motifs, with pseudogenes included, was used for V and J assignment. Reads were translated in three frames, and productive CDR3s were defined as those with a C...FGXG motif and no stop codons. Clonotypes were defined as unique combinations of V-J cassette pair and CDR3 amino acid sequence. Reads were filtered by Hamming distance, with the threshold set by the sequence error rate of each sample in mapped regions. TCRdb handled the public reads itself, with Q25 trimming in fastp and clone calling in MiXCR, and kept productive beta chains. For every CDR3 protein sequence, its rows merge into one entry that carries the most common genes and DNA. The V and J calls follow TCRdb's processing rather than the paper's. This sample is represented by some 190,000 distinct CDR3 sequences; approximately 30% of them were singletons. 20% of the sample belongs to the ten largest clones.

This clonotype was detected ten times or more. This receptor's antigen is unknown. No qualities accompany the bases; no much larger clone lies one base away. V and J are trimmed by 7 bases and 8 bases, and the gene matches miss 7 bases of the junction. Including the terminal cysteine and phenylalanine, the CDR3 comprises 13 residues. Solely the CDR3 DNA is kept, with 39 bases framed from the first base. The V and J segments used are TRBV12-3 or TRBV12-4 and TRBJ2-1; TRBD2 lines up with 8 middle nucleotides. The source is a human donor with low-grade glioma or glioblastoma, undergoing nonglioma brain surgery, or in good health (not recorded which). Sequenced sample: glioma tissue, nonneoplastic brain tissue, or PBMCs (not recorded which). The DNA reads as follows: TGTGCCAGCATCGGGACTAGACTACATGAGCAGTTCTTC. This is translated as CASIGTRLHEQFF.